The present entry profiles one T cell receptor (beta chain) with its context. Its antigen is still unknown. The PCR had 60 Vbeta and 13 Jbeta primers. In the source study's methods: An analysis that came later counted approximately 76 million unique TCR beta chains, roughly 11 million shared. Assay: immunoSEQ multiplex PCR; the TCRdb copy retains only in-frame clones and omits some. V, J and clone size reflect that table, while D and trimming were determined from the DNA. Of about 34,000 clones listed, 82% are singletons. This specimen belongs to a study of cytomegalovirus exposure and HLA in healthy donors. The study's findings and limits: As was reported, the classifier diagnosed cytomegalovirus status with high specificity and sensitivity. The authors listed approximately 150 TCR beta chains as cytomegalovirus-associated. A later analysis linked a missense DCLRE1C variant to TCR beta V- and J-gene trimming.

From germline, CDR1 is SGHRS and CDR2 YFSETQ. CDR3 length: 15 residues. Trimming removed 4 bases from V and 4 bases from J; junction bases left unmatched: 8. The receptor was isolated from a woman in her late teens or twenties in good health and CMV-seropositive. The sample comprised PBMCs. This chain connects TRBV5-1 to TRBJ2-1, with 7 positions matching TRBD2. CDR3 in amino acids: CASSILSGEYNEQFF. CDR3 sequence (DNA): TGCGCCAGCAGCATACTGAGCGGGGAGTACAATGAGCAGTTCTTC.